This T cell receptor beta chain was recorded in a study of T-cell reconstitution after alpha-beta-depleted transplantation in children. This clonotype was recorded once. No antigen is known for it. CDR3 length equals 14 residues. Germline CDR1 reads SGHDT; CDR2 reads YYEEEE. Trimming cost V 0 bases and J 0 bases, with 6 bases left between them. Overall study results and limits: Newly produced T cells mostly accounted for T-cell counts and diversity one year post-transplant.

Unique molecular identifiers were incorporated during preparation of the TCRbeta library. One entry per CDR3 protein results from TCRdb running MiXCR on the PCR reads. The data hold about 580,000 distinct CDR3 sequences, with 23% observed a single time. The source is a boy in the first two years of life who had a stem cell transplant for acute myeloid leukemia, so the T cells may come from the graft donor. Specimen: PBMCs, mostly from graft donor cells, collected 360 days after TCRalphabeta/CD19-depleted stem cell transplant. J is TRBJ1-1 and V is TRBV5-6; D ambiguous. CDR3 sequence reads: CASSLEYMNTEAFF. CDR3 DNA sequence: TGTGCCAGCAGCTTGGAGTATATGAACACTGAAGCTTTCTTT.